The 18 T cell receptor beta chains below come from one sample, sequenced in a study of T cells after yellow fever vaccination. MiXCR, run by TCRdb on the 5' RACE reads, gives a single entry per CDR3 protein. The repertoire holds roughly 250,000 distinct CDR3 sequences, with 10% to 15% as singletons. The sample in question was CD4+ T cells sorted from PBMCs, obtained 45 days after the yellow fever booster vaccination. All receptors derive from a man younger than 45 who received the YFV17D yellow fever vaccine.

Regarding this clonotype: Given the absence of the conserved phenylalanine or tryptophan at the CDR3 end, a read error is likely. The DNA of the CDR3 is TGTGCCATCAGTGATAGCTACCAGGGGGAGCAGTACTAC. Translating it yields CAISDSYQGEQYY. The chain joins TRBV10-3 to TRBJ2-7, with D maybe TRBD1 (6 bases). Germline CDR1 and CDR2: ENHRY and SYGVKD. The CDR3 spans 13 residues. The germline V and J ends were trimmed by 3 bases and 7 bases, with 13 bases remaining between them.

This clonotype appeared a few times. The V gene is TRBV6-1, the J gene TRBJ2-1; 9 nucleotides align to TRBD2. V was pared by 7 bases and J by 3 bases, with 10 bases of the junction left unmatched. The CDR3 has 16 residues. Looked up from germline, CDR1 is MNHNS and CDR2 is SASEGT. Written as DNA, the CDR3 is TGTGCCAGCACCTTAGTAGCGGGAGTGGGCTACAATGAGCAGTTCTTC. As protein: CASTLVAGVGYNEQFF.

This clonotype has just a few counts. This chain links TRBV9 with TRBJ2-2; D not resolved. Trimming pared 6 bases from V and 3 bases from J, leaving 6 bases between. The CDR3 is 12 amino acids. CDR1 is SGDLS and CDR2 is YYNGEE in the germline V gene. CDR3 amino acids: CASKRYTGELFF. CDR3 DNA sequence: TGTGCCAGCAAGAGATACACCGGGGAGCTGTTTTTT.

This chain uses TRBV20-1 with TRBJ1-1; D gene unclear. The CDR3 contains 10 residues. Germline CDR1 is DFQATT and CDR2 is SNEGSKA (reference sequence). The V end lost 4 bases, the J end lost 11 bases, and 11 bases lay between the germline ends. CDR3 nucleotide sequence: TGCAGTGCTACCCTTAACGGGGCTTTCTTT. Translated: CSATLNGAFF.

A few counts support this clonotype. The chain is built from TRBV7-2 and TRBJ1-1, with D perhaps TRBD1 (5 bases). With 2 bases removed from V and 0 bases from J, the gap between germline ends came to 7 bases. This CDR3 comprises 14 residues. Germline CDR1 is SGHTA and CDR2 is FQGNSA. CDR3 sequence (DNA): TGTGCCAGCAGCTTACTGGGGGTGAACACTGAAGCTTTCTTT. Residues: CASSLLGVNTEAFF.

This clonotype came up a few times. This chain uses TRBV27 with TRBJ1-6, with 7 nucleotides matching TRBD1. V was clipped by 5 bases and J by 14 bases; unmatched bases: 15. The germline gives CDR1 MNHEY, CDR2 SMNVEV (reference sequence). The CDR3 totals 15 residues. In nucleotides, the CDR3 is TGTGCCAGCAGTCCCGAGGGACAGCCCCGGGGGGCCCTCCACTTT. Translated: CASSPEGQPRGALHF.

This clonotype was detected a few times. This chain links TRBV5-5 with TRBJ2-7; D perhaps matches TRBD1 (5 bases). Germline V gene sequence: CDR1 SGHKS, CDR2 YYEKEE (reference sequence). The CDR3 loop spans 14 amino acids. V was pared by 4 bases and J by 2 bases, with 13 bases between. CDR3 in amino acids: CASSTGPPPYEQYF. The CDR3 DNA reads TGTGCCAGCAGCACAGGACCTCCCCCCTACGAGCAGTACTTC. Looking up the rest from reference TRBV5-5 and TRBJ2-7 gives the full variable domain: DAGVTQSPTHLIKTRGQQVTLRCSPISGHKSVSWYQQVLGQGPQFIFQYYEKEERGRGNFPDRFSARQFPNYSSELNVNALLLGDSALYLCASSTGPPPYEQYFGPGTRLTVT.

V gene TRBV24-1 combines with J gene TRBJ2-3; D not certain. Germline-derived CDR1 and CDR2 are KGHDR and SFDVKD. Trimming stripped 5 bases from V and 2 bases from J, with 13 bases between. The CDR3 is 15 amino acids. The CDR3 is CATSGTTRNTDTQYF. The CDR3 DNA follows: TGTGCCACCAGTGGAACTACAAGAAACACAGATACGCAGTATTTT.

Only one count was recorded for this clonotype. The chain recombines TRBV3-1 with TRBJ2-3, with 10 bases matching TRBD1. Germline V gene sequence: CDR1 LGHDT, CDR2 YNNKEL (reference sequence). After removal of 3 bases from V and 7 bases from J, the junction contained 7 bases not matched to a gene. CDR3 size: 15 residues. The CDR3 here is CASSHRRTGGNTQYF. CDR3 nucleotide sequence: TGTGCCAGCAGCCATAGAAGGACAGGGGGAAATACGCAGTATTTT.

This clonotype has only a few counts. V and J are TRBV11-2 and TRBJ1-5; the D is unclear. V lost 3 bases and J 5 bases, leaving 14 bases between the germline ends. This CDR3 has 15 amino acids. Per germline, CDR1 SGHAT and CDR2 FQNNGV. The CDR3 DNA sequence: TGTGCCAGCAGCTTGGCACAAGAACGAGATCAGCCCCAGCATTTT. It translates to CASSLAQERDQPQHF.

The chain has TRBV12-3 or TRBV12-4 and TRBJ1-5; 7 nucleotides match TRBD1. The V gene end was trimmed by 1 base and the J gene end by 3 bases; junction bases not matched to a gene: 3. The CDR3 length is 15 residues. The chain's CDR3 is CASSLGGQTNQPQHF. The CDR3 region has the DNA TGTGCCAGCAGTTTAGGGGGACAGACCAATCAGCCCCAGCATTTT.

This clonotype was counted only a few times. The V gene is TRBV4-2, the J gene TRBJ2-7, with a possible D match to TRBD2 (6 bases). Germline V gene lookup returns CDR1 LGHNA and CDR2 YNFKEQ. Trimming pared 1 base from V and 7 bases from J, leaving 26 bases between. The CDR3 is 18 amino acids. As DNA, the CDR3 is TGTGCCAGCAGCCAAGTCGGGGGAAGCCTCCCGTGGGTTTATGAGCAGTACTTC. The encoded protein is CASSQVGGSLPWVYEQYF.

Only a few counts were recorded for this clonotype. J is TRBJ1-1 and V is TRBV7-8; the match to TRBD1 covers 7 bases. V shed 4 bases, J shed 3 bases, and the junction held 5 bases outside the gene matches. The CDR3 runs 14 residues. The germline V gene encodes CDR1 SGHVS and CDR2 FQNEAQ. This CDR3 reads CASSYQGEYTEAFF. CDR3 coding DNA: TGTGCCAGCAGCTACCAGGGGGAGTACACTGAAGCTTTCTTT.

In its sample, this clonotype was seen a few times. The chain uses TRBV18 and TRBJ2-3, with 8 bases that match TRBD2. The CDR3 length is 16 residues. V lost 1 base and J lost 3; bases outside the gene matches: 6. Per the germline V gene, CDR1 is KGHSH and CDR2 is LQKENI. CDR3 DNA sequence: TGTGCCAGCTCACCACGGGGAGCGGGAGCGACAGATACGCAGTATTTT. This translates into CASSPRGAGATDTQYF. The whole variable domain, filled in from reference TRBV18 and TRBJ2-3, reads NAGVMQNPRHLVRRRGQEARLRCSPMKGHSHVYWYRQLPEEGLKFMVYLQKENIIDESGMPKERFSAEFPKEGPSILRIQQVVRGDSAAYFCASSPRGAGATDTQYFGPGTRLTVL.

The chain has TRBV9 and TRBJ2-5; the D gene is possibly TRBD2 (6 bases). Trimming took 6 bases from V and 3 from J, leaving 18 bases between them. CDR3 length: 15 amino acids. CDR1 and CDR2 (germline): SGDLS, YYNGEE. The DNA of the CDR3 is TGTGCCAGCACAGTCTCTGGTAGCGGCAAAGAGACCCAGTACTTC. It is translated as CASTVSGSGKETQYF.

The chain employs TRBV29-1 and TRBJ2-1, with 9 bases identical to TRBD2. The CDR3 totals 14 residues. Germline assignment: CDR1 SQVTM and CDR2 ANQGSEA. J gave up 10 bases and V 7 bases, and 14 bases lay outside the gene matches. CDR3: CSALMGRGTSEQFF. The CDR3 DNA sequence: TGCAGCGCCTTGATGGGTAGGGGGACTAGCGAGCAGTTCTTC.

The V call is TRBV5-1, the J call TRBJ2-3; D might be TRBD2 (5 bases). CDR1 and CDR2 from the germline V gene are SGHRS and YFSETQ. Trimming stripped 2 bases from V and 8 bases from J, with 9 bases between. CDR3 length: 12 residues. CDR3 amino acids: CASSFDRGTQYF. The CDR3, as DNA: TGCGCCAGCAGCTTCGACCGGGGTACGCAGTATTTT.

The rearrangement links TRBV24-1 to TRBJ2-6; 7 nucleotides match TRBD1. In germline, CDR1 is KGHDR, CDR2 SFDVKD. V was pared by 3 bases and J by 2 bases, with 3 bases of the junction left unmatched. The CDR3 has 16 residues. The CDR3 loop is CATSDTTGAGANVLTF. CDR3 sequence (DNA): TGTGCCACCAGTGATACCACAGGGGCTGGGGCCAACGTCCTGACTTTC.